Below, 25 T cell receptor beta chains from the same sample are listed, as sequenced in a study of blood T cell repertoires in COVID-19. TCRdb's copy holds only in-frame clones and misses some; the assay was immunoSEQ multiplex PCR. Here the sample spans 120,000 to 150,000 clones, 60% to 85% being singletons. The material sequenced was peripheral blood. These TCRs come from a man aged 45-60 years with active or convalescent COVID-19.

The CDR3 reads CASLKGGLLEGNTIYF. CDR3 coding DNA: TGTGCCAGCTTGAAGGGAGGTTTACTAGAAGGAAACACCATATATTTT. The rearrangement uses TRBV28 and TRBJ1-3, with unresolved D. Per the germline V gene, CDR1 is MDHEN and CDR2 is SYDVKM. V was clipped by 8 bases and J by 4 bases, with 21 bases between them. This CDR3 spans 16 amino acids.

V gene TRBV29-1 combines with J gene TRBJ1-2, with D tentatively TRBD1 (5 bases). There are 11 residues in the CDR3. The germline CDR1 and CDR2 sequences are SQVTM and ANQGSEA. V lost 8 bases and J lost 4, with 11 bases in between. Here the CDR3 reads CSSRGSYGYTF. The CDR3 region has the DNA TGCAGCTCTCGGGGGTCCTATGGCTACACCTTC.

This clone showed up just once. V and J are TRBV7-6 and TRBJ1-1, with D maybe TRBD1 (5 bases). This CDR3 contains 14 residues. Trimming stripped 1 base from V and 5 bases from J, with 11 bases between. From germline, CDR1 is SGHVS and CDR2 FNYEAQ. The CDR3: CASSLEVRVTEAFF. The CDR3 DNA reads TGTGCCAGCAGCTTAGAGGTCAGGGTGACTGAAGCTTTCTTT.

The chain links TRBV2 to TRBJ2-2, with TRBD2 matching over 14 bases. CDR1 SNHLY and CDR2 FYNNEI come from the germline V gene. The CDR3 contains 17 residues. J lost 3 bases, V lost 7 bases, and 7 bases had no gene match. CDR3 sequence (DNA): TGTGCCAGCACTGGGACTAGCGGGAGCAGGCACACCGGGGAGCTGTTTTTT. Its translation is CASTGTSGSRHTGELFF.

This clone was seen many times. Written as DNA, the CDR3 is TGTGCCAGCAGGCAGGGGGGCAGCGAGCAGTACTTC. Residues: CASRQGGSEQYF. The rearrangement links TRBV27 to TRBJ2-7, with D possibly TRBD1 on 7 matching bases. The length of the CDR3 is 12 residues. V lost 6 bases and J lost 6, with 12 bases in between. Germline assignment: CDR1 MNHEY and CDR2 SMNVEV (reference sequence).

The count of this clone is one. The chain recombines TRBV5-4 with TRBJ2-5, with D perhaps TRBD1 (5 bases). V gave up 2 bases and J gave up 2 bases, with 10 bases separating them. The CDR3 length is 14 residues. Germline V gene data show CDR1 as SGHNT and CDR2 as YYREEE (reference sequence). The CDR3 is CASSFWGPQETQYF. The DNA of the CDR3 is TGTGCCAGCAGCTTTTGGGGCCCACAAGAGACCCAGTACTTC.

The chain recombines TRBV4-1 with TRBJ2-1, with 8 bases identical to TRBD1. Germline CDR1 and CDR2: MGHRA and YSYEKL. Trimming cost V 0 bases and J 3 bases; bases outside gene matches: 7. The CDR3 runs to 17 residues. The CDR3: CASSQDYGQGDYNEQFF. As DNA, the CDR3 is TGCGCCAGCAGCCAAGATTACGGACAGGGAGACTACAATGAGCAGTTCTTC.

V usage is TRBV19 and J usage is TRBJ2-7, with a weak D call TRBD1 (6 bases). Germline V gene data show CDR1 as LNHDA and CDR2 as SQIVND (reference sequence). Trimming took 6 bases from V and 1 from J, leaving 13 bases between them. CDR3 size: 14 residues. The CDR3 loop reads CASSQQGLSYEQYF. The CDR3 nucleotides read TGTGCCAGTAGCCAACAGGGCCTATCCTACGAGCAGTACTTC.

The chain uses TRBV5-6 and TRBJ1-1; possible D gene TRBD1, 6 bases. From germline, CDR1 is SGHDT and CDR2 YYEEEE. V lost 3 bases and J 3 bases, leaving 9 bases between the germline ends. The CDR3 extends over 13 amino acids. CDR3 amino acids: CASSWPGDTEAFF. The CDR3 coding sequence is TGTGCCAGCAGCTGGCCAGGGGACACTGAAGCTTTCTTT.

The genes are TRBV11-3 and TRBJ2-5, with D unclear. The ends were cut back, 5 bases at V and 1 base at J, with 2 bases in the middle. Looked up from germline, CDR1 is SGHNT and CDR2 is YENEEA. The CDR3 loop spans 11 amino acids. CDR3 residues: CASSLQETQYF. Here the CDR3 DNA reads TGTGCCAGCAGCCTCCAAGAGACCCAGTACTTC. The complete variable domain, with remaining parts taken from reference TRBV11-3 and TRBJ2-5, reads EAGVVQSPRYKIIEKKQPVAFWCNPISGHNTLYWYLQNLGQGPELLIRYENEEAVDDSQLPKDRFSAERLKGVDSTLKIQPAELGDSAVYLCASSLQETQYFGPGTRLLVL.

This chain connects TRBV28 to TRBJ2-7; 10 bases fit TRBD1. J lost 6 bases, V lost 2 bases, and 7 bases had no gene match. The CDR3 is 15 residues long. Germline CDR1 reads MDHEN; CDR2 reads SYDVKM. The CDR3 is CASSLPGTGALEQYF. CDR3 nucleotides: TGTGCCAGCAGTTTACCCGGGACAGGGGCCCTCGAGCAGTACTTC.

The CDR3 DNA reads TGTGCCAGCAGTTACTCGCGGACTAGCGGGAAGAGGTACGAGCAGTACTTC. As protein: CASSYSRTSGKRYEQYF. The chain recombines TRBV6-2 or TRBV6-3 with TRBJ2-7, with TRBD2 identical over 12 bases. The CDR3 is 17 amino acids. The ends lost 0 bases at V and 4 bases at J; junction bases unmatched: 7. Per the germline V gene, CDR1 is MNHEY and CDR2 is SVGEGT.

The CDR3 spells CASSDRGLGRNEQFF. The CDR3 DNA is TGTGCCAGCAGTGATAGGGGATTAGGCCGCAATGAGCAGTTCTTC. The rearrangement joins TRBV6-1 to TRBJ2-1; D perhaps matches TRBD1 (5 bases). The CDR3 covers 15 residues. The V end was cut by 3 bases, the J end by 6 bases, with 15 bases between. The germline V gene encodes CDR1 MNHNS and CDR2 SASEGT.

The chain has TRBV3-1 (or the pseudogene TRBV3-2) and TRBJ2-2; tentative D call: TRBD2 (5 bases). V was shortened by 0 bases and J by 6 bases, with 17 bases between the two germline ends. Germline-derived CDR1 and CDR2 are LGHDT and YNNKEL (reference sequence). The CDR3 is 17 residues long. CDR3 loop: CASSQDRQVLAPGELFF. CDR3 nucleotides: TGTGCCAGCAGCCAAGATCGGCAGGTCCTAGCACCCGGGGAGCTGTTTTTT.

This clone has a single count. The V call is TRBV19, the J call TRBJ2-7; tentative D call: TRBD2 (6 bases). V was pared by 3 bases and J by 0 bases, with 9 bases between. CDR1 and CDR2 (germline): LNHDA, SQIVND (reference sequence). This CDR3 region has 14 residues. CDR3 sequence: CASSIGGFSYEQYF. DNA of the CDR3: TGTGCCAGTAGTATTGGAGGGTTCTCCTACGAGCAGTACTTC.

This sequence joins TRBV12-3 or TRBV12-4 and TRBJ2-1; D is ambiguous. The CDR3 has 13 residues. Trimming removed 3 bases at V and 6 bases at J, with 9 bases between. CDR3 DNA sequence: TGTGCCAGCAGTTTTTCGAGCTTCAATGAGCAGTTCTTC. It specifies CASSFSSFNEQFF.

This chain links TRBV27 with TRBJ1-1, with 7 positions matching TRBD1. Trimming took 6 bases from V and 4 from J; bases not matched to a gene: 8. This CDR3 contains 14 residues. CDR1 is MNHEY and CDR2 is SMNVEV in the germline V gene (reference sequence). The CDR3, as DNA: TGTGCCAGCAGCACCTTTCAGGGGGGCACTGAAGCTTTCTTT. Translation gives CASSTFQGGTEAFF.

This sequence joins TRBV19 and TRBJ2-5, with 11 bases fitting TRBD2. V dropped 1 base and J dropped 4; count of bases not matched to a gene: 5. Germline lookup yields CDR1 LNHDA and CDR2 SQIVND (reference sequence). The CDR3 loop spans 16 amino acids. This CDR3 reads CASSIVGSGRGETQYF. CDR3 bases: TGTGCCAGTAGTATAGTGGGTAGCGGGAGGGGAGAGACCCAGTACTTC.

The chain joins TRBV2 to TRBJ1-4, with 9 nucleotides matching TRBD1. Germline trimming cut 5 bases from V and 8 bases from J; bases unmatched to any gene: 9. Germline values: CDR1 SNHLY, CDR2 FYNNEI. The CDR3 has 15 amino acids. CDR3 loop: CASSPGTGKWEKLFF. The CDR3 coding sequence is TGTGCCAGCAGTCCCGGGACAGGGAAATGGGAAAAACTGTTTTTT.

The chain recombines TRBV7-3 with TRBJ2-5, with TRBD2 identical over 8 bases. CDR3 size: 15 residues. V was clipped by 2 bases and J by 4 bases; unmatched bases: 6. The germline V gene encodes CDR1 SGHTA and CDR2 FQGTGA. The CDR3 loop is CASSLGSGAPETQYF. CDR3 DNA: TGTGCCAGCAGCTTAGGTAGCGGGGCCCCAGAGACCCAGTACTTC.

This chain links TRBV27 with TRBJ2-1; 9 nucleotides agree with TRBD2. CDR1 is MNHEY, CDR2 SMNVEV, per germline (reference sequence). J was trimmed by 7 bases and V by 3 bases; bases with no gene match: 10. The CDR3 loop spans 16 amino acids. The CDR3 sequence is CASSFIAAGGGNEQFF. CDR3 coding DNA: TGTGCCAGCAGTTTCATCGCGGCGGGAGGGGGAAATGAGCAGTTCTTC.

The chain couples TRBV6-1 to TRBJ2-3, with 9 nucleotides matching TRBD1. V shed 4 bases, J shed 3 bases, and the junction held 8 bases outside the gene matches. This CDR3 has 16 amino acids. The germline V gene has CDR1 MNHNS and CDR2 SASEGT. The CDR3 bases are TGTGCCAGCAGTGGGGGGGACAGGGAGTTGACAGATACGCAGTATTTT. It translates to CASSGGDRELTDTQYF.

This sequence joins TRBV6-5 and TRBJ1-3, with unresolved D. The CDR3 consists of 15 residues. Germline assignment: CDR1 MNHEY and CDR2 SVGAGI. Trimming left V 6 bases short and J 1 base short, with 13 bases between. CDR3 nucleotide sequence: TGTGCCAGCAGGAAGACGGGATTGTCTGGAAACACCATATATTTT. Protein: CASRKTGLSGNTIYF.

This clone was picked up one time. The gene calls are TRBV7-3 and TRBJ2-3, with no clear D. The CDR3 length is 14 residues. Trimming pared 5 bases from V and 0 bases from J, leaving 9 bases between. Per germline, CDR1 SGHTA and CDR2 FQGTGA. CDR3 region: CASSPDTSTDTQYF. As DNA, the CDR3 is TGTGCCAGCAGCCCAGACACTAGCACAGATACGCAGTATTTT.

The chain couples TRBV27 to TRBJ1-2, with 8 positions matching TRBD1. This CDR3 contains 13 residues. In germline, CDR1 is MNHEY, CDR2 SMNVEV (reference sequence). The V and J ends lost 6 bases and 9 bases, in that order; junction bases with no gene match: 9. The CDR3 loop is CASRAYGTGRYTF. CDR3 nucleotide sequence: TGTGCCAGCAGAGCATACGGGACAGGTCGCTACACCTTC.